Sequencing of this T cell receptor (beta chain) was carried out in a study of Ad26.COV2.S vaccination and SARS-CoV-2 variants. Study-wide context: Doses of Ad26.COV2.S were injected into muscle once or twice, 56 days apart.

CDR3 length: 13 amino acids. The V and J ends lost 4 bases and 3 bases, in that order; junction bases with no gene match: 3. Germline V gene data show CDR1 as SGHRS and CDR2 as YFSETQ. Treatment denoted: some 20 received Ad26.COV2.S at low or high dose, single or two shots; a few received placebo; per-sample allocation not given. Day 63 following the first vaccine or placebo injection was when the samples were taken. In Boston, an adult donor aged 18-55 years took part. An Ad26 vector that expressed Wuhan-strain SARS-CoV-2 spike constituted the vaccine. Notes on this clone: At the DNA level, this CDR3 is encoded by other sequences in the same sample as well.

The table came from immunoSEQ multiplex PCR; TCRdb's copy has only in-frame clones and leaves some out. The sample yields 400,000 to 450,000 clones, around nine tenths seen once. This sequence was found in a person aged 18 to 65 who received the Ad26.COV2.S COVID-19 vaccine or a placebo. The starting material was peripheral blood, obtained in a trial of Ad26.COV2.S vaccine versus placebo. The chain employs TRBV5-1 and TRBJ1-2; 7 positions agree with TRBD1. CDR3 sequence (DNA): TGCGCCAGCAGCGTCGGACAGGACTATGGCTACACCTTC. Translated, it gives CASSVGQDYGYTF.